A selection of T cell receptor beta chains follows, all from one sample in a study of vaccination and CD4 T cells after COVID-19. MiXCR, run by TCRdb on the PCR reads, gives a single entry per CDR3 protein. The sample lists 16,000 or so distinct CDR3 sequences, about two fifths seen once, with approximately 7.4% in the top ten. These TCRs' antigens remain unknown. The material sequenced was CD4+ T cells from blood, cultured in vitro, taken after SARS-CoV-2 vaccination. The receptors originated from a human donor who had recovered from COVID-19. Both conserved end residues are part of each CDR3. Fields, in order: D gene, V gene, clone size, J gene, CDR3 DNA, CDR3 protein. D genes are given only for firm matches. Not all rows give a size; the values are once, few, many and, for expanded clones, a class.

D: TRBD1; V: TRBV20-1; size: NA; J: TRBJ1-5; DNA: TGCAGTGCTAGACTGGACAGGGGCAATCAGCCCCAGCATTTT; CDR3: CSARLDRGNQPQHF
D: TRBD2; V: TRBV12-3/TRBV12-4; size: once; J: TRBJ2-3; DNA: TGTGCCAGCAGAATAGCGGGGGGCACAGATACGCAGTATTTT; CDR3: CASRIAGGTDTQYF
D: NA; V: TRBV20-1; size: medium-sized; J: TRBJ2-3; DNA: TGCAGTGGAGAATCCCAGTTTGGTTCATATCGAGATACGCAGTATTTT; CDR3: CSGESQFGSYRDTQYF
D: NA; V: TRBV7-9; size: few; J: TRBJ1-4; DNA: TGTGCCAGCAGCCCGCCTCTTGGTTCCGGGGAAAAACTGTTTTTT; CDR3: CASSPPLGSGEKLFF
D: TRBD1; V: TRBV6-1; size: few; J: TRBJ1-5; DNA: TGTGCCAGCAGTGAAGGGGGACAGGGGGCGGATCCCCAGCATTTT; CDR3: CASSEGGQGADPQHF
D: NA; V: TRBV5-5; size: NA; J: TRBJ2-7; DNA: TGTGCCAGCAGCTTGGGGGCCCTGGAGCAGTACTTC; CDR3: CASSLGALEQYF
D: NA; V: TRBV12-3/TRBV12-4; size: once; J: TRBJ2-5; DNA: TGTGCCAGCAGTTTACTAGGGGGAGAAATGGAGACCCAGTACTTC; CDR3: CASSLLGGEMETQYF
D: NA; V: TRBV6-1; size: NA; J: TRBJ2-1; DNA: TGTGCCAGCACCTTGGGGGCAGGAGCCTACAATGAGCAGTTCTTC; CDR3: CASTLGAGAYNEQFF
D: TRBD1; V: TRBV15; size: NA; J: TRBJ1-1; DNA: TGTGCCACCAGCAGAGATCGGGACAGCCCTCTTGAAGCTTTCTTT; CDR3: CATSRDRDSPLEAFF
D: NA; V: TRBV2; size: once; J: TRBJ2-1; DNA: TGTGCCAGCAGTGTGGAGGGACAACGGGCCGCCTACAATGAGCAGTTCTTC; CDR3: CASSVEGQRAAYNEQFF
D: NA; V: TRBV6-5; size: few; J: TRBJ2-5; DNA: TGTGCCAGCAGTTACGCGGTTCCTAGTGGAGAGACCCAGTACTTC; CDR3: CASSYAVPSGETQYF
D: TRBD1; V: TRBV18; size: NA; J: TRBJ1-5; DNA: TGTGCCAGCTCCCGGACAGGGGAGCGACAGCCCCAGCATTTT; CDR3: CASSRTGERQPQHF
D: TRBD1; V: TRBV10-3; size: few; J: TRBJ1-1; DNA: TGTGCCATAACCGGGACAGAAAACACTGAAGCTTTCTTT; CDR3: CAITGTENTEAFF
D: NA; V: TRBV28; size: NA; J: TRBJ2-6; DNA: TGTGCCAGCAGTTTATTGGTGCGGACACTCTCTGGGGCCAACGTCCTGACTTTC; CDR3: CASSLLVRTLSGANVLTF
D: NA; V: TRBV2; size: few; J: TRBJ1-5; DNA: TGTGCCAGCAGTGTAATAAACGCGCCCCAGCATTTT; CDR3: CASSVINAPQHF
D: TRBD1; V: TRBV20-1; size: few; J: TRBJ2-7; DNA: TGCAGTGCGACCGGGACAGGGGGCAGTGGGGACGAGCAGTACTTC; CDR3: CSATGTGGSGDEQYF